This TCR beta chain was documented in a study of cytomegalovirus exposure and HLA in healthy donors. TCRdb's table, derived via immunoSEQ multiplex PCR, lists solely in-frame clones and lacks some. The top ten clones hold 0.95% to 1.5% of a sample with some 250,000 clones, 70% to 90% of them seen once. The V end lost 3 bases, the J end lost 3 bases, and 9 bases lay between the germline ends. Germline-derived CDR1 and CDR2 are MNHEY and SMNVEV (reference sequence). CDR3 size: 14 residues. In its sample, this clone was seen once. The receptor's source is a woman aged 25-40 years in good health and CMV-seropositive. The sample was PBMCs. The gene calls are TRBV27 and TRBJ1-5; tentatively, D is TRBD1 (5 bases). Here the CDR3 DNA reads TGTGCCAGCAGTTTCGACAGTAACAATCAGCCCCAGCATTTT. Translated: CASSFDSNNQPQHF.